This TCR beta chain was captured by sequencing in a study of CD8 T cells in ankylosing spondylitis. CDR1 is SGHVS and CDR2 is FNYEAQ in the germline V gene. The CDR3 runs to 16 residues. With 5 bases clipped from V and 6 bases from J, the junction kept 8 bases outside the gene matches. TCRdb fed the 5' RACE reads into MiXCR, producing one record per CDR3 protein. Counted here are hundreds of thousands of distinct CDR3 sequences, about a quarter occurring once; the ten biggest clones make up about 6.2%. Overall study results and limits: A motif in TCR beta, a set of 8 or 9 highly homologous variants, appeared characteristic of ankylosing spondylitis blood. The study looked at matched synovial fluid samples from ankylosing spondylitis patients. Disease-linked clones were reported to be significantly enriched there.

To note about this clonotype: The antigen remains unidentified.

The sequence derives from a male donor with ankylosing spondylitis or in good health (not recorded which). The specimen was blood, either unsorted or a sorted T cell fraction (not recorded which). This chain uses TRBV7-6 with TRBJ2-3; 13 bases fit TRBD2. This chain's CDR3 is CASSPRLAGGYDTQYF. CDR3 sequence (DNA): TGTGCCAGCAGCCCTCGACTAGCGGGAGGATATGATACGCAGTATTTT.